This T cell receptor beta chain was obtained from a study of T-cell reconstitution after alpha-beta-depleted transplantation in children (TCRdb year 2016). Study-level background: Using TCR repertoire profiling, the study followed T-cell immune reconstitution in a quantitative way in children after TCRalphabeta/CD19-depleted allogeneic hematopoietic cell transplantation.

Concerning this clonotype itself: Its antigen is currently not known. The input lacks base qualities; no much larger clone sits a single base away.

Library prep was done by PCR. Sequencing took place on an Illumina HiSeq 2500. Molecular barcoding was employed in the preparation of TCR libraries, with unique molecular identifiers being used to normalize TCRbeta repertoire quantification. The raw public reads went through TCRdb reprocessing: fastp at Q25, MiXCR clone calling, in-frame beta chains kept. Identical CDR3 protein sequences are pooled into one entry, listed with their most common genes and DNA. In all, the sample holds some 350,000 distinct CDR3 sequences, and 10% to 13% of those were seen once. Around 2.4% of the sample is in the top ten clones. V is reduced by 7 bases and J by 0 bases, leaving a spacing of 16 bases between them. The CDR3 spans 15 residues, from the cysteine through the phenylalanine. Kept here is only the CDR3 DNA, which spans 45 bases and is read in frame from base 1. CDR1 and CDR2 are read off the germline V gene as SQVTM and ANQGSEA.

This sequence uses TRBV29-1 and TRBJ1-3; a tentative D match to TRBD1 spans 5 bases. The sequence derives from a human donor who donated a stem cell graft to a child with acute lymphoblastic leukemia. The specimen comprised PBMCs from the stem cell graft donor, sampled from the stem cell graft. The CDR3: CSASGLWSSGNTIYF. The DNA sequence is TGCAGCGCCTCGGGACTTTGGAGCTCTGGAAACACCATATATTTT.